This TCR beta chain was obtained from a study of shared clonotypes between healthy human individuals. Background on the study: Each donor's CD8 memory used one plate, CD8 naive two, each CD4 subset three. Notes on the study in general: A few donors shared about 4.8% of their naive CD4 clonotypes. Clonotype sharing among donors was thought likely to change with sequencing depth.

A remark on this clone: Its target is not known.

The authors ran the assay at deep level. The method was immunoSEQ multiplex PCR; TCRdb's version includes in-frame clones alone and lacks a portion of them. The sample includes approximately 1.5 million clones, about 98.5% of them seen just once. CDR1 and CDR2 from the germline V gene are SEHNR and FQNEAQ (reference sequence). V lost 3 bases, J lost 7 bases, and 12 bases lay in between. The CDR3 runs to 14 residues. This receptor was identified in a man under 40 in good health. Specimen: naive CD4+ T cells sorted from blood. Subset noted: CD45RA+ positively selected. This chain links TRBV7-9 with TRBJ1-4, with D unresolved. As DNA, the CDR3 is TGTGCCAGCAGCTTTAGTCTGGGCATTGAAAAACTGTTTTTT. This gives the protein CASSFSLGIEKLFF.